This T cell receptor (beta chain) was found in a study of blood T cell repertoires in COVID-19. Study context: The study drew acute and convalescent COVID-19 samples from the United States, Italy and Spain. PBMCs, B-cell-depleted T cells, or T cells provided the cDNA or gDNA that made up the material.

As handled by the study authors: Researchers report that nucleated cell counts were estimated from reference gene primer amplification. The protocol was immunoSEQ multiplex PCR, while the TCRdb copy is restricted to in-frame clones and leaves out a portion. From that table come the V and J calls and clone size; the DNA was used to work out D and trimming. The sample holds under 250,000 clones, roughly 86% seen once. V was pared by 2 bases and J by 3 bases, with 7 bases between. Germline-derived CDR1 and CDR2 are MDHEN and SYDVKM. The CDR3 is 13 residues long. The V call is TRBV28, the J call TRBJ1-1; perhaps TRBD1 as D (5 bases). The sample comprised peripheral blood. The receptor's source is a man of 80 years or more with acute or convalescent COVID-19. CDR3 in DNA: TGTGCCAGCAGTTTAGGGACTCACACTGAAGCTTTCTTT. This encodes CASSLGTHTEAFF.